Shown below are 22 T cell receptor beta chains from a single sample sequenced in a study of blood T cells in healthy people across ages. A second roughly 6 to 12 cycle PCR used barcoded and J-beta primers. TCRdb fed the 5' RACE reads into MiXCR, producing one record per CDR3 protein. The sample has over a million distinct CDR3 sequences, under 30% seen once. A further study also used this sample, focusing on T cells of mothers and their children.

The sequenced sample consisted of blood. Source of these receptors: a girl aged 2 to 10 in good health.

Only a few counts were recorded for this clonotype. V is TRBV29-1 and J is TRBJ2-5; 7 bases fit TRBD2. This CDR3 spans 11 amino acids. Germline CDR1 reads SQVTM; CDR2 reads ANQGSEA. In nucleotides, the CDR3 is TGCATCACCCAGGGAGGGGAGACCCAGTACTTC. It is translated as CITQGGETQYF. The entire variable domain, with the rest obtained from reference TRBV29-1 and TRBJ2-5, is as follows: SAVISQKPSRDICQRGTSLTIQCQVDSQVTMMFWYRQQPGQSLTLIATANQGSEATYESGFVIDKFPISRPNLTFSTLTVSNMSPEDSSIYLCITQGGETQYFGPGTRLLVL.

In this sample, this clonotype turned up a few times. For the CDR3, the DNA is TGTGCCAGCAGCCAAGATTGGGCAGGGGAGGGGACCCAGTACTTC. Protein sequence: CASSQDWAGEGTQYF. The V call is TRBV3-1, the J call TRBJ2-5, with a tentative D call TRBD2 (7 bases). This CDR3 region has 15 residues. The ends were cut back, 0 bases at V and 7 bases at J, with 15 bases in the middle. Germline values: CDR1 LGHDT, CDR2 YNNKEL (reference sequence).

A few counts support this clonotype. The chain employs TRBV7-2 and TRBJ2-3; D not certain. The CDR3 length is 15 residues. The germline V and J ends were trimmed by 5 bases and 2 bases, with 14 bases remaining between them. Germline lookup yields CDR1 SGHTA and CDR2 FQGNSA. For the CDR3, the DNA is TGTGCCAGCAGCAGTAGGACGGGTTCCACAGATACGCAGTATTTT. Translation: CASSSRTGSTDTQYF.

In this sample, this clonotype turned up a few times. The gene calls are TRBV3-1 and TRBJ2-1, with 9 bases fitting TRBD2. The CDR3 sequence is 16 residues long. Germline V gene data show CDR1 as LGHDT and CDR2 as YNNKEL (reference sequence). Unmatched junction bases numbered 4, after V lost 0 bases and J lost 4 bases. The CDR3 sequence is CASSQELAGKYNEQFF. The CDR3 DNA sequence: TGTGCCAGCAGCCAAGAGCTAGCGGGGAAGTACAATGAGCAGTTCTTC.

This clonotype was detected only a few times. This rearrangement joins TRBV24-1 to TRBJ2-5; D perhaps matches TRBD2 (5 bases). The DNA end is more similar to TRBJ2-1, so the J call may be wrong. This CDR3 region has 13 residues. Germline lookup yields CDR1 KGHDR and CDR2 SFDVKD. CDR3 nucleotide sequence: TGTGCCACCAGTGATTGGCCCGGGGATGAGCAGTTCTTC. Translating it yields CATSDWPGDEQFF.

There are many counts of this clonotype. The rearrangement links TRBV4-3 to TRBJ2-5; the D gene is possibly TRBD1 (6 bases). The end of the DNA aligns better with TRBJ2-7, so the J call may be wrong. The CDR3 sequence is 16 residues long. CDR1 is LGHNA and CDR2 is YSLEER in the germline V gene. Written as DNA, the CDR3 is TGCGCCAGCAGCGCCCACAGGGCAGAATTCGGCTACGAGCAGTACTTC. This translates into CASSAHRAEFGYEQYF.

J is TRBJ2-7 and V is TRBV19; D is uncertain. CDR3 length: 11 amino acids. Trimming stripped 4 bases from V and 5 bases from J, with 6 bases between. Germline V lookup: CDR1 LNHDA, CDR2 SQIVND (reference sequence). The CDR3 reads CASSNGHEQYF. The CDR3 DNA reads TGTGCCAGTAGTAATGGGCACGAGCAGTACTTC.

This clonotype was seen only a few times. Sequence at one end of the junction differs from germline and may be a read error. The chain employs TRBV28 and TRBJ2-1; TRBD2 matches at 8 bases. This CDR3 is built from 14 residues. Germline assignment: CDR1 MDHEN and CDR2 SYDVKM. The CDR3 bases are TGTGCCAGCAGTAGGCGGGAGGACTACAATGAACAGTTCTTC. Its translation: CASSRREDYNEQFF.

This clonotype was seen a few times. CDR3 sequence reads: CASSPRTGEAKNIQYF. The DNA of the CDR3 is TGTGCCAGCAGCCCCAGGACAGGGGAAGCCAAAAACATTCAGTACTTC. The V call is TRBV7-9, the J call TRBJ2-4, with 9 bases fitting TRBD1. Germline lookup yields CDR1 SEHNR and CDR2 FQNEAQ (reference sequence). The CDR3 totals 16 residues. Trimming at V came to 5 bases and at J to 0 bases, leaving 5 bases not matched to a gene.

In its sample, this clonotype was seen a few times. The rearrangement links TRBV6-1 to TRBJ1-5, with unresolved D. The germline V gene has CDR1 MNHNS and CDR2 SASEGT. Trimming removed 6 bases from V and 3 bases from J, with 9 bases in between. The CDR3 runs to 13 residues. The CDR3 DNA reads TGTGCCAGCAGAGACAAGTACAATCAGCCCCAGCATTTT. Translating it yields CASRDKYNQPQHF.

J is TRBJ1-2 and V is TRBV2; the D is unclear. V gave up 2 bases and J gave up 2 bases, with 9 bases separating them. The germline gives CDR1 SNHLY, CDR2 FYNNEI. The CDR3 has 14 residues. Written as DNA, the CDR3 is TGTGCCAGCAGTGAACGTTGGGGAAACTATGGCTACACCTTC. Its translation is CASSERWGNYGYTF.

This clonotype has a handful of counts. V and J are TRBV28 and TRBJ2-1; D is uncertain. The tail of the sequence fits TRBJ2-5 better, so the J call may be wrong. Germline V gene sequence: CDR1 MDHEN, CDR2 SYDVKM. There are 15 residues in the CDR3. CDR3 in amino acids: CASSLRQAVRETQYF. Here the CDR3 DNA reads TGTGCCAGCAGTTTAAGGCAGGCCGTTCGGGAGACCCAGTACTTC.

Written as DNA, the CDR3 is TGCGCCAGCAGACCAGAAGACGGGACACTCTACACCGGGGAGCTGTTTTTT. Its protein product is CASRPEDGTLYTGELFF. The chain joins TRBV5-1 to TRBJ2-2, with D perhaps matching TRBD1 (6 bases). The V end was cut by 5 bases, the J end by 3 bases, with 20 bases between. Per the germline V gene, CDR1 is SGHRS and CDR2 is YFSETQ. The length of the CDR3 is 17 residues.

This clonotype has just a few counts. The chain has TRBV10-3 and TRBJ2-3; D is undetermined. The CDR3 sequence is 16 residues long. V was shortened by 2 bases and J by 0 bases, with 12 bases between the two germline ends. Germline lookup yields CDR1 ENHRY and CDR2 SYGVKD. DNA of the CDR3: TGTGCCATCAGTGAGACCCGGACGGCCAGCACAGATACGCAGTATTTT. This codes for CAISETRTASTDTQYF.

J is TRBJ1-2 and V is TRBV11-2, with unresolved D. This CDR3 has 14 amino acids. V gave up 0 bases and J gave up 8 bases, with 13 bases separating them. Germline V gene lookup returns CDR1 SGHAT and CDR2 FQNNGV. CDR3 in DNA: TGTGCCAGCAGCTTAGACAGATCAGTGAGGGGCTACACCTTC. Encoded protein: CASSLDRSVRGYTF.

The chain combines TRBV12-3 or TRBV12-4 with TRBJ2-1; D unresolved. CDR3 length: 13 amino acids. V was shortened by 1 base and J by 12 bases, with 13 bases between the two germline ends. CDR3 protein: CASSLGLVDGQFF. As DNA, the CDR3 is TGTGCCAGCAGTTTAGGATTGGTAGACGGGCAGTTCTTC.

This clonotype has a handful of counts. The V call is TRBV6-5, the J call TRBJ1-2; 9 nucleotides agree with TRBD1. The CDR3 runs 13 residues. V shed 5 bases and J 4 bases; nucleotides not matched to a gene: 2. Germline-derived CDR1 and CDR2 are MNHEY and SVGAGI. CDR3: CASSNRGPYGYTF. CDR3 DNA sequence: TGTGCCAGCAGTAACAGGGGGCCCTATGGCTACACCTTC.

This clonotype was detected a few times. This chain uses TRBV6-1 with TRBJ2-5; D could derive from TRBD1 or TRBD2 (5 bases each). The DNA end is a closer match to TRBJ2-7, so the J assignment may be wrong. The CDR3 length is 16 residues. CDR1 is MNHNS and CDR2 is SASEGT in the germline V gene. CDR3 sequence: CASRPPGTLASYEQYF. As DNA, the CDR3 is TGTGCCAGCAGACCCCCCGGGACCCTAGCCTCCTACGAGCAGTACTTC.

This clonotype was found a few times. This chain links TRBV4-1 with TRBJ2-5; D is unresolved. With the DNA end fitting TRBJ2-1 better, the J assignment may be wrong. This CDR3 spans 14 amino acids. From germline, CDR1 is MGHRA and CDR2 YSYEKL. The CDR3 region is CASSQTGRRDEQFF. The CDR3 bases are TGCGCCAGCAGCCAAACCGGACGCCGTGATGAGCAGTTCTTC.

The chain employs TRBV29-1 and TRBJ2-7; 7 bases are a match to TRBD1. Trimming at V came to 2 bases and at J to 3 bases, leaving 4 bases not matched to a gene. This CDR3 is built from 13 residues. CDR1 is SQVTM and CDR2 is ANQGSEA in the germline V gene. The CDR3 DNA follows: TGCAGCGTTGAACTTCGGACAGGCTACGAGCAGTACTTC. Amino acid sequence: CSVELRTGYEQYF.

The chain employs TRBV7-9 and TRBJ2-3; possibly TRBD1 for D (6 bases). The CDR3 has 16 amino acids. V dropped 1 base and J dropped 2 bases, with 13 bases sitting between them. Germline CDR1 reads SEHNR; CDR2 reads FQNEAQ (reference sequence). CDR3 loop: CASSLGLQGFTDTQYF. CDR3 bases: TGTGCCAGCAGCTTAGGTCTCCAGGGGTTCACAGATACGCAGTATTTT. Supplemented by reference TRBV7-9 and TRBJ2-3, the full variable domain reads DTGVSQNPRHKITKRGQNVTFRCDPISEHNRLYWYRQTLGQGPEFLTYFQNEAQLEKSRLLSDRFSAERPKGSFSTLEIQRTEQGDSAMYLCASSLGLQGFTDTQYFGPGTRLTVL.

The chain couples TRBV6-5 to TRBJ2-7, with D perhaps given as TRBD1 or TRBD2 (5 bases each). V shed 7 bases and J shed 4 bases, with 14 bases lying between them. Germline V gives CDR1 MNHEY, CDR2 SVGAGI. The CDR3 is 13 amino acids. CDR3 nucleotides: TGTGCCAGCAAGGCGGATGGGGGATACGAGCAGTACTTC. As protein: CASKADGGYEQYF.